Following are 24 T cell receptor beta chains from one sample sequenced in a study of blood T cell repertoires in COVID-19. Sequencing was performed with immunoSEQ multiplex PCR; in TCRdb, only in-frame clones are kept and a portion is missing. Among over 150,000 clones listed, 80% to 85% were seen once. The sequenced material came from peripheral blood. These receptor sequences come from a woman between 35 and 50 years old with COVID-19, enrolled during active disease.

The chain is built from TRBV12-3 or TRBV12-4 and TRBJ2-3, with D hard to call. This CDR3 spans 13 amino acids. V lost 8 bases, J lost 1 base, and 10 bases lay in between. The CDR3 nucleotides are TGTGCCAGCCAGGTAACCGGCACAGATACGCAGTATTTT. It yields the protein CASQVTGTDTQYF.

This clone was recorded only once. This chain connects TRBV3-1 (or the pseudogene TRBV3-2) to TRBJ1-2; 8 bases fit TRBD1. V lost 5 bases and J lost 3; bases outside the gene matches: 5. CDR3 length equals 14 residues. The germline CDR1 and CDR2 sequences are LGHDT and YNNKEL (reference sequence). The CDR3 loop reads CASSTPGQDYGYTF. DNA for the CDR3: TGTGCCAGCAGCACACCGGGACAGGACTATGGCTACACCTTC.

The chain is built from TRBV28 and TRBJ2-7; 11 positions match TRBD2. The germline CDR1 and CDR2 sequences are MDHEN and SYDVKM. CDR3 size: 15 residues. J lost 5 bases, V lost 2 bases, and 5 bases had no gene match. CDR3 nucleotide sequence: TGTGCCAGCAGTTTACGTACTAGCGGGAGTGACGAGCAGTACTTC. Its protein product is CASSLRTSGSDEQYF.

This clone was observed a handful of times. The genes are TRBV10-1 and TRBJ1-5; 8 nucleotides line up with TRBD1. J lost 8 bases, V lost 6 bases, and 12 bases had no gene match. The germline V gene has CDR1 WNHNN and CDR2 SYGVQD (reference sequence). This CDR3 comprises 15 residues. The CDR3 protein is CASSPDRALNKPQHF. DNA for the CDR3: TGCGCCAGCAGCCCGGACAGGGCCCTAAATAAGCCCCAGCATTTT.

The V call is TRBV7-6, the J call TRBJ1-1, with TRBD1 matching 7 bases. CDR1 SGHVS and CDR2 FNYEAQ come from the germline V gene. This CDR3 is built from 12 residues. V lost 5 bases to trimming and J lost 10 bases; unmatched junction nucleotides: 7. Written as DNA, the CDR3 is TGTGCCAGCAGCCTAAGACAGGGTAGAGCTTTCTTT. Amino acids: CASSLRQGRAFF.

Of note for this clone: This same CDR3 is encoded by further DNA sequences in the sample. This chain uses TRBV15 with TRBJ1-5; D is uncertain. V was trimmed by 5 bases and J by 5 bases, leaving 7 bases between them. Per the germline V gene, CDR1 is LNHNV and CDR2 is YYDKDF (reference sequence). The CDR3 covers 12 residues. For the CDR3, the DNA is TGTGCCACCAGCCGAGCCGATCAGCCCCAGCATTTT. This encodes CATSRADQPQHF.

The V call is TRBV29-1, the J call TRBJ1-1; D uncertain. Deletions cut 6 bases from V and 0 bases from J, with 8 bases between. The CDR3 totals 12 residues. Germline V gives CDR1 SQVTM, CDR2 ANQGSEA. The CDR3 loop reads CSVHSVNTEAFF. The CDR3 DNA is TGCAGCGTCCACTCCGTGAACACTGAAGCTTTCTTT.

This clone was recorded at least ten times. CDR3 residues: CASKRLAGSNTGELFF. CDR3 bases: TGCGCCAGCAAGAGACTAGCGGGGTCGAACACCGGGGAGCTGTTTTTT. V usage is TRBV5-1 and J usage is TRBJ2-2, with 11 bases identical to TRBD2. Germline trimming cut 6 bases from V and 0 bases from J; bases unmatched to any gene: 4. CDR1 is SGHRS, CDR2 YFSETQ, per germline. This CDR3 comprises 16 residues.

The chain combines TRBV19 with TRBJ2-7; D is uncertain. This CDR3 contains 14 residues. V was clipped by 6 bases and J by 0 bases, with 12 bases between them. Germline CDR1 LNHDA, CDR2 SQIVND (reference sequence). The CDR3 loop reads CASSITGGSYEQYF. The CDR3 DNA reads TGTGCCAGTAGCATTACCGGCGGCTCCTACGAGCAGTACTTC.

V usage is TRBV28 and J usage is TRBJ1-5, with 10 bases matching TRBD1. With 6 bases clipped from V and 7 bases from J, the junction kept 6 bases outside the gene matches. Germline V gene sequence: CDR1 MDHEN, CDR2 SYDVKM. The CDR3 runs to 14 residues. The CDR3 here is CASSGTGARQPQHF. The CDR3 DNA reads TGTGCCAGCAGCGGGACAGGGGCCAGGCAGCCCCAGCATTTT.

This chain links TRBV27 with TRBJ2-7; D might be TRBD2 (7 bases). The germline gives CDR1 MNHEY, CDR2 SMNVEV (reference sequence). The CDR3 sequence is 14 residues long. V lost 8 bases to trimming and J lost 5 bases, with 19 bases between them. CDR3 sequence reads: CASVARGARNEQYF. DNA of the CDR3: TGTGCCAGCGTGGCCCGGGGGGCCCGGAACGAGCAGTACTTC.

V usage is TRBV6-5 and J usage is TRBJ1-1, with TRBD1 identical over 8 bases. The CDR3 has 14 amino acids. CDR1 MNHEY and CDR2 SVGAGI come from the germline V gene. The V segment lost 8 bases and the J segment 2 bases; nucleotides outside the gene matches: 7. Here the CDR3 reads CASGNRGFNTEAFF. The CDR3 region has the DNA TGTGCCAGCGGAAACAGGGGGTTCAACACTGAAGCTTTCTTT.

The chain uses TRBV13 and TRBJ1-4; TRBD1 agrees at 9 bases. CDR1 is PRHDT and CDR2 is FYEKMQ in the germline V gene (reference sequence). This CDR3 region has 16 residues. The V gene end was trimmed by 4 bases and the J gene end by 2 bases; junction bases not matched to a gene: 5. DNA of the CDR3: TGTGCCAGCAGCTCTTGGGGGACAGGGACTAATGAAAAACTGTTTTTT. Translation: CASSSWGTGTNEKLFF.

The V and J genes are TRBV12-3 or TRBV12-4 and TRBJ1-1; D may be TRBD1 (6 bases). V lost 6 bases to trimming and J lost 5 bases, with 10 bases between them. The CDR3 runs 12 residues. CDR3 in amino acids: CASRWGRTEAFF. The CDR3 bases are TGTGCCAGCAGATGGGGGCGGACTGAAGCTTTCTTT.

The chain is built from TRBV7-3 and TRBJ2-3, with TRBD2 matching 10 bases. Germline loops: CDR1 SGHTA, CDR2 FQGTGA. V was pared by 2 bases and J by 2 bases, with 4 bases of the junction left unmatched. The length of the CDR3 is 16 residues. The DNA for the CDR3 is TGTGCCAGCAGCTTATTAGCGGGAGGACACACAGATACGCAGTATTTT. Translation: CASSLLAGGHTDTQYF.

The gene calls are TRBV19 and TRBJ2-5, with 11 bases that match TRBD2. The V and J ends lost 6 bases and 5 bases, in that order; junction bases with no gene match: 14. Germline CDR1 is LNHDA and CDR2 is SQIVND (reference sequence). The CDR3 is 17 residues long. The CDR3 DNA follows: TGTGCCAGTAGCCGGGCGAAAACTAGCGGGAGTTCGGAGACCCAGTACTTC. Encoded protein: CASSRAKTSGSSETQYF.

The chain is built from TRBV10-1 and TRBJ2-1; perhaps TRBD2 as D (6 bases). The germline V gene encodes CDR1 WNHNN and CDR2 SYGVQD (reference sequence). V was trimmed by 10 bases and J by 7 bases, leaving 17 bases between them. The CDR3 has 13 residues. CDR3 residues: CANRDSNENEQFF. The CDR3 DNA reads TGCGCCAACCGGGACTCCAACGAGAATGAGCAGTTCTTC.

This chain joins TRBV2 and TRBJ1-4, with TRBD1 matching over 12 bases. Germline V gives CDR1 SNHLY, CDR2 FYNNEI. The CDR3 totals 16 residues. Trimming took 7 bases from V and 5 from J; bases not matched to a gene: 8. CDR3 sequence: CASNRDRGQENEKLFF. In DNA form, the CDR3 reads TGTGCCAGCAATCGGGACAGGGGGCAAGAGAATGAAAAACTGTTTTTT.

The chain has TRBV23-1 and TRBJ1-2, with D perhaps TRBD1 (5 bases). TRBV23-1 is noted as an ORF with a role that remains uncertain. V lost 4 bases, J lost 5 bases, and 14 bases lay in between. This CDR3 region has 14 residues. The CDR3 bases are TGCGCCAGCAGTCTCCATTTCAGGGCGTATGGCTACACCTTC. It is translated as CASSLHFRAYGYTF.

The V gene is TRBV5-1, the J gene TRBJ1-1, with D perhaps TRBD1 (5 bases). This CDR3 contains 14 residues. The V and J ends lost 4 bases and 7 bases respectively, with 17 bases between them. Germline CDR1 SGHRS, CDR2 YFSETQ. CDR3 nucleotide sequence: TGCGCCAGCAGCCCATCCGCAGGGACTGGTGAAGCTTTCTTT. Translation: CASSPSAGTGEAFF. Based on the CDR3 plus reference TRBV5-1 and TRBJ1-1, the full variable domain is KAGVTQTPRYLIKTRGQQVTLSCSPISGHRSVSWYQQTPGQGLQFLFEYFSETQRNKGNFPGRFSGRQFSNSRSEMNVSTLELGDSALYLCASSPSAGTGEAFFGQGTRLTVV.

This chain uses TRBV27 with TRBJ2-5, with D unresolved. The CDR3 is made up of 14 amino acids. With 7 bases removed from V and 5 bases from J, the gap between germline ends came to 17 bases. Germline V gene sequence: CDR1 MNHEY, CDR2 SMNVEV (reference sequence). CDR3 residues: CASITSEFGETQYF. CDR3 nucleotides: TGTGCCAGCATAACATCGGAGTTTGGGGAGACCCAGTACTTC.

The chain uses TRBV11-2 and TRBJ2-7; no clear D. The ends were cut back, 3 bases at V and 2 bases at J, with 8 bases in the middle. The CDR3 length is 13 residues. Germline loops: CDR1 SGHAT, CDR2 FQNNGV. The CDR3 protein is CASSFTHTYEQYF. The CDR3 region has the DNA TGTGCCAGCAGCTTCACTCATACCTACGAGCAGTACTTC.

V and J are TRBV19 and TRBJ1-2; 8 bases line up with TRBD1. The CDR3 sequence is 15 residues long. Looked up from germline, CDR1 is LNHDA and CDR2 is SQIVND (reference sequence). The V and J ends lost 6 bases and 5 bases, in that order; junction bases with no gene match: 11. The CDR3 spells CASSRSGTGYYGYTF. The CDR3 region has the DNA TGTGCCAGTAGCCGCTCCGGGACAGGTTATTATGGCTACACCTTC.

The V call is TRBV29-1, the J call TRBJ2-1; the D gene is possibly TRBD1 (6 bases). The V end lost 5 bases, the J end lost 4 bases, and 9 bases lay between the germline ends. Germline V CDR1 and CDR2: SQVTM, ANQGSEA. This CDR3 region has 12 residues. The CDR3 loop is CSVWDTYNEQFF. The CDR3 coding sequence is TGCAGCGTTTGGGACACTTACAATGAGCAGTTCTTC.